The rows below give T cell receptor beta chains drawn from one sample of a study of beta chain features in type 1 diabetes. Using immunoSEQ multiplex PCR, the repertoire was profiled, and TCRdb retains in-frame clones only, with some absent. The sample yields 810,000 or so clones, around a sixth seen once. Input material: naive CD4+ T cells from blood. Source of these receptors: a woman between 18 and 29 years old in good health. Each CDR3 is given with its conserved first and last residue. A D gene is named only where the DNA matches it firmly. Size is omitted from some rows. Given values are once, few, many or a class for expanded clones.

v_call,clone_size,d_call,cdr3_length,j_call,cdr3_aa,cdr3_nt
TRBV28,.,.,11,TRBJ2-7,CASSSVYEQYF,TGTGCCAGCAGTTCTGTCTACGAGCAGTACTTC
TRBV7-2,.,.,13,TRBJ2-5,CASSFGGTETQYF,TGTGCCAGCAGCTTCGGGGGCACGGAGACCCAGTACTTC
TRBV7-2,.,.,13,TRBJ2-7,CASSFGSPYEQYF,TGTGCCAGCAGCTTCGGCAGCCCCTACGAGCAGTACTTC
TRBV28,few,.,13,TRBJ1-5,CASSLQGPQPQHF,TGTGCCAGCAGTTTACAGGGTCCCCAGCCCCAGCATTTT
TRBV7-8,.,.,15,TRBJ2-2,CASSSNPGYTGELFF,TGTGCCAGCAGCTCAAACCCCGGATACACCGGGGAGCTGTTTTTT
TRBV4-2,few,.,14,TRBJ1-1,CASSQIRDGDEAFF,TGTGCCAGCAGCCAAATCCGGGACGGGGATGAAGCTTTCTTT
TRBV7-9,.,TRBD1,14,TRBJ2-5,CASSRRQGQETQYF,TGTGCCAGCAGTCGCAGACAGGGACAAGAGACCCAGTACTTC
TRBV4-3,few,.,15,TRBJ1-5,CASSQDFGGNQPQHF,TGCGCCAGCAGCCAAGACTTTGGCGGTAATCAGCCCCAGCATTTT
TRBV5-1,.,TRBD1,14,TRBJ1-1,CASSFSPGQGLAFF,TGCGCCAGCAGCTTCAGCCCGGGACAGGGGTTAGCTTTCTTT
TRBV2,.,TRBD2,16,TRBJ2-5,CASRPTSGRAYETQYF,TGTGCCAGCAGGCCCACGAGCGGGAGGGCTTATGAGACCCAGTACTTC
TRBV4-2,.,TRBD1,17,TRBJ1-3,CASSPDATGGSGNTIYF,TGTGCCAGCAGCCCAGACGCTACAGGGGGCTCTGGAAACACCATATATTTT
TRBV4-3,few,.,16,TRBJ2-5,CASSQSPGAREETQYF,TGCGCCAGCAGCCAATCCCCAGGGGCGCGGGAAGAGACCCAGTACTTC
TRBV28,few,.,15,TRBJ1-1,CASSSFPDWDTEAFF,TGTGCCAGCAGTTCTTTCCCGGACTGGGACACTGAAGCTTTCTTT
TRBV5-1,.,.,15,TRBJ1-4,CASSLDFWAAEKLFF,TGCGCCAGCAGCTTGGATTTTTGGGCAGCCGAAAAACTGTTTTTT
TRBV9,.,TRBD2,16,TRBJ2-1,CASSLPGTSGNNEQFF,TGTGCCAGCAGCTTACCCGGGACTAGCGGGAACAATGAGCAGTTCTTC
TRBV29-1,.,.,13,TRBJ1-2,CSVATALLRGYTF,TGCAGCGTTGCGACAGCCCTTTTGAGGGGCTACACCTTC
TRBV9,few,.,17,TRBJ2-2,CASSVWGRGPRTGELFF,TGTGCCAGCAGCGTATGGGGACGTGGACCGAGGACCGGGGAGCTGTTTTTT
TRBV29-1,few,TRBD2,13,TRBJ2-7,CSVEVGTSDEQYF,TGCAGCGTTGAAGTTGGGACTAGCGACGAGCAGTACTTC
TRBV7-9,.,.,14,TRBJ2-1,CASTARTYYNEQFF,TGTGCCAGCACCGCCCGGACGTATTACAATGAGCAGTTCTTC
TRBV18,few,TRBD1,15,TRBJ1-5,CASSPGQGSNQPQHF,TGTGCCAGCTCACCGGGACAGGGGAGCAATCAGCCCCAGCATTTT
TRBV5-6,few,.,17,TRBJ2-6,CASSLRSLSSGANVLTF,TGTGCCAGCAGCTTGAGGAGCCTCAGCTCTGGGGCCAACGTCCTGACTTTC
TRBV10-3,few,.,15,TRBJ2-2,CAISASRPNTGELFF,TGTGCCATCAGTGCTAGCAGACCGAACACCGGGGAGCTGTTTTTT
TRBV7-8,.,TRBD1,14,TRBJ1-5,CASSLAGGNQPQHF,TGTGCCAGCAGCCTCGCAGGGGGGAATCAGCCCCAGCATTTT
TRBV28,.,TRBD1,15,TRBJ2-3,CASITPGQGIDTQYF,TGTGCCAGCATCACCCCGGGACAGGGGATAGATACGCAGTATTTT
TRBV28,.,.,14,TRBJ2-7,CASSTPQTIYEQYF,TGTGCCAGCAGTACTCCACAGACTATCTACGAGCAGTACTTC
TRBV5-6,few,.,15,TRBJ2-1,CASSLGLARRNEQFF,TGTGCCAGCAGCTTGGGGCTAGCGCGACGCAATGAGCAGTTCTTC
TRBV2,few,TRBD2,15,TRBJ2-7,CASSDPSSGRGEQYF,TGTGCCAGCAGTGACCCCTCTAGCGGGAGAGGCGAGCAGTACTTC
TRBV4-3,few,.,16,TRBJ2-1,CASSSRAARAYNEQFF,TGCGCCAGCAGCTCTCGGGCCGCTAGGGCCTACAATGAGCAGTTCTTC
TRBV10-3,few,.,16,TRBJ2-5,CAISEAMPGVGETQYF,TGTGCCATCAGTGAGGCGATGCCTGGAGTAGGGGAGACCCAGTACTTC
TRBV5-1,few,.,15,TRBJ2-4,CASSSNTGAKNIQYF,TGCGCCAGCAGCTCGAACACAGGGGCCAAAAACATTCAGTACTTC
TRBV5-1,.,.,15,TRBJ2-1,CASSLDVSSDNEQFF,TGCGCCAGCAGCTTGGATGTCAGTTCGGATAATGAGCAGTTCTTC
TRBV7-9,few,TRBD2,17,TRBJ2-3,CASSLGRLAGGPDTQYF,TGTGCCAGCAGCTTAGGGCGTCTAGCGGGAGGCCCAGATACGCAGTATTTT
TRBV11-2,few,.,13,TRBJ2-7,CASSPPSGYEQYF,TGTGCCAGCAGCCCCCCGTCGGGCTACGAGCAGTACTTC
TRBV5-1,few,.,13,TRBJ2-7,CASSLMTAGEQYF,TGCGCCAGCAGCCTTATGACCGCAGGAGAGCAGTACTTC
TRBV9,few,TRBD2,16,TRBJ2-3,CASSPRLAGNTDTQYF,TGTGCCAGCAGTCCCCGACTAGCGGGTAACACAGATACGCAGTATTTT
TRBV5-6,few,TRBD2,17,TRBJ2-5,CASSLSLAGDSVETQYF,TGTGCCAGCAGCTTGTCGCTAGCGGGAGATTCGGTGGAGACCCAGTACTTC
TRBV18,few,.,12,TRBJ2-1,CASSPQGNEQFF,TGTGCCAGCTCACCACAGGGTAATGAGCAGTTCTTC
TRBV7-9,.,TRBD1,15,TRBJ1-2,CASRKTGAEAYGYTF,TGTGCCAGCAGAAAGACAGGGGCGGAGGCCTATGGCTACACCTTC
TRBV7-8,.,TRBD2,15,TRBJ2-3,CASSPGTSGRYTQYF,TGTGCCAGCAGCCCCGGGACTAGCGGGAGGTATACGCAGTATTTT
TRBV5-1,few,TRBD2,16,TRBJ2-1,CASSSGLAGAGSRLFF,TGCGCCAGCAGCTCGGGACTAGCGGGAGCAGGGTCAAGGTTGTTCTTC
TRBV7-8,.,TRBD2,16,TRBJ2-2,CASSPSSGRASGELFF,TGTGCCAGCAGCCCCTCTAGCGGGAGAGCGTCCGGGGAGCTGTTTTTT